The 30 T cell receptor beta chains given below trace back to one sample, sequenced in a study of blood T cell repertoires in COVID-19. Measured with immunoSEQ multiplex PCR; TCRdb has only the in-frame clones, and not every one. The data contain over 600,000 clones, 85% to 90% of them singletons. The sequenced sample was peripheral blood. The source of these receptors is a woman under 30 with acute or convalescent COVID-19.

This CDR3 reads CASSLTGEDTGELFF. In DNA form, the CDR3 reads TGCGCCAGCAGCTTGACAGGGGAAGACACCGGGGAGCTGTTTTTT. The J gene is TRBJ2-2, the V gene TRBV5-1; 7 bases map to TRBD1. V was clipped by 1 base and J by 3 bases; unmatched bases: 3. The CDR3 length is 15 residues. Germline V gene data show CDR1 as SGHRS and CDR2 as YFSETQ.

The chain joins TRBV30 to TRBJ1-2; D not resolved. The length of the CDR3 is 14 residues. The V end was cut by 5 bases, the J end by 5 bases, with 18 bases between. Germline V lookup: CDR1 GTSNPN, CDR2 SVGIG (reference sequence). The CDR3 sequence: CAWSEGFPPYGYTF. CDR3 nucleotide sequence: TGTGCCTGGTCCGAGGGCTTTCCCCCTTATGGCTACACCTTC.

The chain links TRBV5-1 to TRBJ1-1, with D possibly matching TRBD1 (5 bases). Trimming left V 1 base short and J 3 bases short, with 10 bases between. There are 14 residues in the CDR3. Germline CDR1 and CDR2: SGHRS and YFSETQ. The CDR3 DNA reads TGCGCCAGCAGCTTGAGGGGTGGGGACACTGAAGCTTTCTTT. This gives the protein CASSLRGGDTEAFF.

This clone was seen once. The V call is TRBV6-5, the J call TRBJ1-1, with TRBD1 matching over 9 bases. The CDR3 is made up of 15 amino acids. Germline V gives CDR1 MNHEY, CDR2 SVGAGI. The ends lost 7 bases at V and 3 bases at J; junction bases unmatched: 9. CDR3 DNA sequence: TGTGCCAGCACCCTTAACAGGGGGCGGGACACTGAAGCTTTCTTT. This sequence encodes CASTLNRGRDTEAFF.

CDR3 nucleotide sequence: TGTGCCAGCAGCGTAGGTAGCAGCGTAGGCAACGAGCAGTACTTC. Protein sequence: CASSVGSSVGNEQYF. This chain uses TRBV9 with TRBJ2-7; D is unclear. This CDR3 contains 15 residues. Germline-derived CDR1 and CDR2 are SGDLS and YYNGEE. V lost 0 bases and J 5 bases, leaving 15 bases between the germline ends.

The chain links TRBV19 to TRBJ1-5; tentative D call: TRBD1 (5 bases). This CDR3 is 15 amino acids long. Germline V gene sequence: CDR1 LNHDA, CDR2 SQIVND (reference sequence). V gave up 4 bases and J gave up 6 bases, with 16 bases separating them. The CDR3 reads CASSTFQGTGQPQHF. Written as DNA, the CDR3 is TGTGCCAGTAGTACATTTCAGGGAACGGGTCAGCCCCAGCATTTT.

The chain is built from TRBV7-9 and TRBJ2-7; possibly TRBD2 for D (6 bases). V was trimmed by 5 bases and J by 1 base, leaving 9 bases between them. This CDR3 has 13 amino acids. Germline V gene lookup returns CDR1 SEHNR and CDR2 FQNEAQ (reference sequence). The CDR3 sequence is CASSAGSSYEQYF. CDR3 coding DNA: TGTGCCAGCAGCGCGGGGAGTTCCTACGAGCAGTACTTC. Drawing the rest from reference TRBV7-9 and TRBJ2-7, the complete variable domain is DTGVSQNPRHKITKRGQNVTFRCDPISEHNRLYWYRQTLGQGPEFLTYFQNEAQLEKSRLLSDRFSAERPKGSFSTLEIQRTEQGDSAMYLCASSAGSSYEQYFGPGTRLTVT.

The chain joins TRBV11-2 to TRBJ1-2; D unclear. Trimming took off 6 bases at V and 0 bases at J, with 8 bases between the two ends. This CDR3 contains 13 residues. CDR1 SGHAT and CDR2 FQNNGV come from the germline V gene. The CDR3 DNA sequence: TGTGCCAGCAGGGCCTTGTCTAACTATGGCTACACCTTC. Its protein product is CASRALSNYGYTF.

J is TRBJ1-2 and V is TRBV5-5, with 7 positions matching TRBD1. Germline V gene lookup returns CDR1 SGHKS and CDR2 YYEKEE (reference sequence). This CDR3 is 13 amino acids long. J lost 6 bases, V lost 4 bases, and 6 bases had no gene match. This chain's CDR3 is CASSGGGANGYTF. The CDR3, as DNA: TGTGCCAGCAGCGGAGGGGGCGCGAATGGCTACACCTTC.

The genes are TRBV25-1 and TRBJ1-2; no definite D call. Between the trimmed V and J ends, which lost 2 bases and 6 bases, there was a span of 7 bases. Germline V gene lookup returns CDR1 MGHDK and CDR2 SYGVNS. The CDR3 covers 12 residues. The CDR3 region has the DNA TGTGCCAGCAGTGAAAATCAAAATGGCTACACCTTC. Its protein product is CASSENQNGYTF.

The CDR3 sequence: CASSIEETGGYGYTF. The CDR3 DNA reads as TGTGCCAGTAGTATAGAGGAGACAGGGGGCTATGGCTACACCTTC. This chain connects TRBV19 to TRBJ1-2; 9 bases line up with TRBD1. Looked up from germline, CDR1 is LNHDA and CDR2 is SQIVND (reference sequence). Trimming at V came to 0 bases and at J to 4 bases, leaving 3 bases not matched to a gene. CDR3 size: 15 residues.

The chain carries TRBV9 and TRBJ1-5; D is unresolved. The CDR3 has 14 residues. The V and J ends lost 4 bases and 4 bases respectively, with 12 bases between them. Germline V gene data show CDR1 as SGDLS and CDR2 as YYNGEE. The CDR3 protein is CASSSGALNQPQHF. CDR3 bases: TGTGCCAGCAGCTCGGGAGCGTTAAATCAGCCCCAGCATTTT.

This chain connects TRBV6-6 to TRBJ1-2; D gene unclear. This CDR3 spans 12 amino acids. Germline values: CDR1 MNHNY, CDR2 SVGAGI (reference sequence). The germline V and J ends were trimmed by 0 bases and 8 bases, with 7 bases remaining between them. The CDR3 DNA follows: TGTGCCAGCAGTTACTCACTGGGCGGCTACACCTTC. Encoded protein: CASSYSLGGYTF.

The rearrangement uses TRBV25-1 and TRBJ1-5; D uncertain. With 2 bases removed from V and 8 bases from J, the gap between germline ends came to 22 bases. CDR1 is MGHDK, CDR2 SYGVNS, per germline. The CDR3 totals 17 residues. CDR3 DNA sequence: TGTGCCAGCAGTGAACTACAGCCCCCACCTACTCATAAGCCCCAGCATTTT. This sequence encodes CASSELQPPPTHKPQHF.

The chain joins TRBV7-2 to TRBJ1-2; the match to TRBD1 covers 8 bases. The trim removed 1 base at V and 2 bases at J, leaving 0 bases unmatched. The CDR3 covers 14 residues. CDR1 SGHTA and CDR2 FQGNSA come from the germline V gene. The CDR3 region has the DNA TGTGCCAGCAGCTTAGGGACAGGGAACTATGGCTACACCTTC. Encoded protein: CASSLGTGNYGYTF.

The chain links TRBV6-5 to TRBJ1-1; the match to TRBD1 covers 8 bases. In germline, CDR1 is MNHEY, CDR2 SVGAGI. With 6 bases clipped from V and 4 bases from J, the junction kept 4 bases outside the gene matches. There are 13 residues in the CDR3. The CDR3 loop reads CASSLQGVTEAFF. The CDR3 DNA follows: TGTGCCAGCAGCCTACAGGGGGTCACTGAAGCTTTCTTT.

This clone was seen only once. This rearrangement joins TRBV7-2 to TRBJ1-1, with D maybe TRBD1 (6 bases). V was pared by 8 bases and J by 5 bases, with 18 bases between. Germline V lookup: CDR1 SGHTA, CDR2 FQGNSA. The CDR3 sequence is 14 residues long. The CDR3 DNA sequence: TGTGCCAGCCGACCAGGGGTGAGAACGACTGAAGCTTTCTTT. The encoded protein is CASRPGVRTTEAFF.

The chain combines TRBV30 with TRBJ1-6; the D is unclear. Trimming left V 1 base short and J 9 bases short, with 16 bases between. This CDR3 has 15 amino acids. CDR1 is GTSNPN, CDR2 SVGIG, per germline (reference sequence). CDR3 sequence: CAWSGSGVRISPLHF. The CDR3 coding sequence is TGTGCCTGGAGTGGGAGCGGGGTGAGGATTTCACCCCTCCACTTT.

V usage is TRBV7-3 and J usage is TRBJ1-1; TRBD1 matches 9 bases. V shed 0 bases, J shed 7 bases, and the junction held 12 bases outside the gene matches. CDR3 length: 17 residues. Germline CDR1 SGHTA, CDR2 FQGTGA. Here the CDR3 DNA reads TGTGCCAGCAGCTTAACTCACCTTGGGACAGGGTTGGGTGAAGCTTTCTTT. Translation gives CASSLTHLGTGLGEAFF.

The V and J genes are TRBV10-3 and TRBJ1-6, with D hard to call. Germline loops: CDR1 ENHRY, CDR2 SYGVKD. V lost 5 bases and J lost 1, with 12 bases in between. The CDR3 is made up of 16 amino acids. The CDR3 loop reads CAISPYVPSYNSPLHF. The CDR3 region has the DNA TGTGCCATCAGTCCCTATGTCCCGTCCTATAATTCACCCCTCCACTTT.

The gene calls are TRBV29-1 and TRBJ2-7; 8 nucleotides align to TRBD2. The CDR3 has 11 amino acids. Germline V gene sequence: CDR1 SQVTM, CDR2 ANQGSEA. The V segment lost 8 bases and the J segment 3 bases; nucleotides outside the gene matches: 3. CDR3: CSTGTSYEQYF. The CDR3 DNA follows: TGCAGCACTGGGACTAGCTACGAGCAGTACTTC.

The gene calls are TRBV2 and TRBJ2-7, with 9 nucleotides matching TRBD1. Germline CDR1 reads SNHLY; CDR2 reads FYNNEI. This CDR3 spans 14 amino acids. Unmatched junction bases numbered 5, after V lost 7 bases and J lost 1 base. CDR3 amino acids: CASKSGTGSYEQYF. The CDR3 DNA reads as TGTGCCAGCAAATCCGGGACAGGGTCCTACGAGCAGTACTTC.

The rearrangement links TRBV6-5 to TRBJ2-7, with D hard to call. The ends were cut back, 5 bases at V and 6 bases at J, with 14 bases in the middle. Germline V lookup: CDR1 MNHEY, CDR2 SVGAGI. The CDR3 is 13 amino acids. DNA for the CDR3: TGTGCCAGCAGTCGTTATTATTCCCTCGAGCAGTACTTC. It specifies CASSRYYSLEQYF.

The chain carries TRBV30 and TRBJ1-4; no definite D call. This CDR3 contains 15 residues. Trimming took off 2 bases at V and 1 base at J, with 11 bases between the two ends. Germline V gene lookup returns CDR1 GTSNPN and CDR2 SVGIG (reference sequence). Here the CDR3 DNA reads TGTGCCTGGAGTACTCCCCCGAAAACTAATGAAAAACTGTTTTTT. Protein: CAWSTPPKTNEKLFF. The variable domain in full, completed from reference TRBV30 and TRBJ1-4, reads SQTIHQWPATLVQPVGSPLSLECTVEGTSNPNLYWYRQAAGRGLQLLFYSVGIGQISSEVPQNLSASRPQDRQFILSSKKLLLSDSGFYLCAWSTPPKTNEKLFFGSGTQLSVL.

The V call is TRBV7-3, the J call TRBJ1-1; no firm D call. The germline V gene has CDR1 SGHTA and CDR2 FQGTGA. With 2 bases removed from V and 0 bases from J, the gap between germline ends came to 7 bases. CDR3 length: 14 residues. The CDR3 reads CASSLVAVNTEAFF. The CDR3 DNA is TGTGCCAGCAGCTTAGTGGCGGTGAACACTGAAGCTTTCTTT.

This clone showed up just once. This sequence joins TRBV6-4 and TRBJ2-3, with 11 bases that match TRBD2. Per the germline V gene, CDR1 is MRHNA and CDR2 is SNTAGT. The CDR3 extends over 15 amino acids. The V and J ends lost 6 bases and 4 bases, in that order; junction bases with no gene match: 6. CDR3 DNA: TGTGCCAGCAGGCCTCTAGCGGGGGGCGCAGATACGCAGTATTTT. Amino acids: CASRPLAGGADTQYF.

V gene TRBV24-1 combines with J gene TRBJ1-3; 7 nucleotides align to TRBD1. The CDR3 has 19 residues. Germline V gives CDR1 KGHDR, CDR2 SFDVKD. V was pared by 2 bases and J by 3 bases, with 15 bases of the junction left unmatched. DNA for the CDR3: TGTGCCACCAGTGATTCGGGACAGATTGTAGGCGGTCGTGGAAACACCATATATTTT. It encodes CATSDSGQIVGGRGNTIYF.

The V and J genes are TRBV5-5 and TRBJ2-2, with 10 bases matching TRBD1. CDR1 and CDR2 (germline): SGHKS, YYEKEE (reference sequence). V gave up 1 base and J gave up 5 bases; unmatched junction bases: 5. There are 16 residues in the CDR3. The CDR3 DNA sequence: TGTGCCAGCAGCTTGCGGACAGGGGGTAGGACCGGGGAGCTGTTTTTT. Its protein product is CASSLRTGGRTGELFF.

This clone was seen a handful of times. The gene calls are TRBV6-5 and TRBJ1-6, with 8 bases aligning to TRBD1. This CDR3 region has 13 residues. The junction had 4 bases not matched to a gene; V was cut back by 10 bases and J by 5 bases. CDR1 MNHEY and CDR2 SVGAGI come from the germline V gene. The CDR3 nucleotides are TGTGCCACCCAGACAGGGGATAATTCACCCCTCCACTTT. This codes for CATQTGDNSPLHF.

The J gene is TRBJ1-3, the V gene TRBV5-1; tentatively, D is TRBD1 (6 bases). The CDR3 is 16 residues long. Per the germline V gene, CDR1 is SGHRS and CDR2 is YFSETQ. The V and J ends lost 7 bases and 0 bases respectively, with 17 bases between them. CDR3 DNA sequence: TGCGCCAGCCCCCCCGGGCAGGGGACCTCTGGAAACACCATATATTTT. Translated: CASPPGQGTSGNTIYF.